This T cell receptor (beta chain) was documented in a study of shared clonotypes between healthy human individuals. Using immunoSEQ multiplex PCR, the repertoire was profiled, and TCRdb retains in-frame clones only, with some absent. The sample gives fewer than 600,000 clones, about 80% of which show up once; approximately 12% is in the top ten. The CDR3 consists of 15 residues. Trimming left V 0 bases short and J 5 bases short, with 14 bases between. Germline CDR1 SGDLS, CDR2 YYNGEE. Material: PBMCs. This sequence originates from a middle-aged woman in good health. Some clones in this sample may be carry-over from other donors' samples. The chain has TRBV9 and TRBJ2-5; D not resolved. DNA of the CDR3: TGTGCCAGCAGCGTAGGTTTGGGGTCCGGGGAGACCCAGTACTTC. It translates to CASSVGLGSGETQYF.